These 24 T cell receptor beta chains originate from one sample sequenced in a study of blood T cell repertoires in COVID-19. TCRdb's copy holds only in-frame clones and misses some; the assay was immunoSEQ multiplex PCR. The profile shows more than 300,000 clones, around 87% of them singletons. Specimen: peripheral blood. The receptors here all came from a woman aged 45 to 65 with COVID-19, enrolled during active disease.

This clone was recorded once. This chain connects TRBV7-9 to TRBJ2-3; 11 bases align to TRBD2. The CDR3 covers 15 residues. V lost 5 bases, J lost 4 bases, and 5 bases stayed unmatched. The germline gives CDR1 SEHNR, CDR2 FQNEAQ (reference sequence). CDR3 sequence (DNA): TGTGCCAGCAGCAGACTAGCGGGGAGATCAGATACGCAGTATTTT. Encoded protein: CASSRLAGRSDTQYF.

The chain recombines TRBV6-5 with TRBJ2-5; no clear D. Trimming took 0 bases from V and 1 from J, leaving 12 bases between them. The CDR3 totals 16 residues. Germline V gene sequence: CDR1 MNHEY, CDR2 SVGAGI. The CDR3 sequence: CASSYSRSGTQETQYF. CDR3 sequence (DNA): TGTGCCAGCAGTTACTCTAGGTCAGGTACCCAAGAGACCCAGTACTTC.

The chain links TRBV3-1 (or the pseudogene TRBV3-2) to TRBJ2-1; no firm D call. The CDR3 spans 13 residues. The germline V and J ends were trimmed by 1 base and 10 bases, with 11 bases remaining between them. CDR1 and CDR2 (germline): LGHDT, YNNKEL (reference sequence). CDR3 residues: CASSQGAPREQFF. The DNA for the CDR3 is TGTGCCAGCAGCCAAGGCGCGCCCAGGGAGCAGTTCTTC.

The sample holds one count of this clone. The chain couples TRBV5-4 to TRBJ2-3, with 9 bases aligning to TRBD1. CDR3 length: 14 residues. J gave up 5 bases and V 1 base, and 2 bases lay outside the gene matches. The V gene's germline CDR1 is SGHNT and CDR2 YYREEE (reference sequence). CDR3: CASSLTGGVDTQYF. CDR3 nucleotides: TGTGCCAGCAGCTTGACAGGGGGCGTAGATACGCAGTATTTT.

This clone occurred a few times. The chain has TRBV2 and TRBJ2-7; weak D call: TRBD2 (5 bases). Germline loops: CDR1 SNHLY, CDR2 FYNNEI. The ends were cut back, 4 bases at V and 0 bases at J, with 13 bases in the middle. CDR3 size: 15 residues. The DNA for the CDR3 is TGTGCCAGCAGTGGAATAGCGAGAAGCTCCTACGAGCAGTACTTC. It encodes CASSGIARSSYEQYF.

The chain recombines TRBV5-1 with TRBJ1-1; maybe TRBD1 (6 bases). The CDR3 extends over 15 amino acids. The V and J ends lost 2 bases and 3 bases respectively, with 14 bases between them. Per the germline V gene, CDR1 is SGHRS and CDR2 is YFSETQ. CDR3 DNA: TGCGCCAGCAGCTTTGGGGGCGCCGGGGACACTGAAGCTTTCTTT. Translation gives CASSFGGAGDTEAFF.

The chain links TRBV30 to TRBJ2-5, with TRBD1 identical over 7 bases. The CDR3 totals 15 residues. V lost 4 bases to trimming and J lost 5 bases; unmatched junction nucleotides: 13. Germline V gives CDR1 GTSNPN, CDR2 SVGIG (reference sequence). CDR3 loop: CAWNPIQGIEETQYF. The CDR3 DNA sequence: TGTGCCTGGAACCCTATACAGGGGATTGAGGAGACCCAGTACTTC.

V usage is TRBV12-3 or TRBV12-4 and J usage is TRBJ2-1; D unresolved. Trimming took off 8 bases at V and 5 bases at J, with 4 bases between the two ends. The CDR3 consists of 10 residues. In nucleotides, the CDR3 is TGTGCCAGCGGCAACAATGAGCAGTTCTTC. It specifies CASGNNEQFF.

The chain couples TRBV30 to TRBJ1-6, with TRBD1 matching 7 bases. Trimming removed 5 bases from V and 9 bases from J; junction bases left unmatched: 7. The length of the CDR3 is 13 residues. Looked up from germline, CDR1 is GTSNPN and CDR2 is SVGIG (reference sequence). CDR3 in amino acids: CAWVGQSSSPLHF. CDR3 nucleotides: TGTGCCTGGGTGGGACAGTCGAGTTCACCCCTCCACTTT.

V gene TRBV24-1 combines with J gene TRBJ1-4; 7 nucleotides agree with TRBD1. Germline V gene sequence: CDR1 KGHDR, CDR2 SFDVKD. J lost 1 base, V lost 7 bases, and 2 bases had no gene match. The CDR3 runs to 14 residues. The CDR3: CATSPGGTNEKLFF. The DNA of the CDR3 is TGTGCCACCAGCCCAGGGGGAACTAATGAAAAACTGTTTTTT.

This chain connects TRBV2 to TRBJ2-1, with 9 bases that match TRBD1. The trim removed 7 bases at V and 4 bases at J, leaving 8 bases unmatched. Germline V lookup: CDR1 SNHLY, CDR2 FYNNEI. CDR3 length: 15 amino acids. CDR3 sequence: CASKPGTGNYNEQFF. For the CDR3, the DNA is TGTGCCAGCAAACCCGGGACAGGGAATTACAATGAGCAGTTCTTC.

The genes are TRBV6-5 and TRBJ1-1, with D possibly matching TRBD1 (5 bases). Between the trimmed V and J ends, which lost 6 bases and 7 bases, there was a span of 15 bases. The CDR3 covers 13 residues. In germline, CDR1 is MNHEY, CDR2 SVGAGI. The CDR3 DNA is TGTGCCAGCAGCCTAAAGCCCCAGGGTGAAGCTTTCTTT. Residues: CASSLKPQGEAFF.

The chain is built from TRBV7-3 and TRBJ2-1; 12 bases line up with TRBD2. CDR3 length: 17 amino acids. The junction had 5 bases not matched to a gene; V was cut back by 3 bases and J by 2 bases. Germline V gives CDR1 SGHTA, CDR2 FQGTGA. The chain's CDR3 is CASSLTSGSSTYNEQFF. In nucleotides, the CDR3 is TGTGCCAGCAGCTTGACTAGCGGGAGTTCTACCTACAATGAGCAGTTCTTC.

The chain combines TRBV7-2 with TRBJ2-4; weak D call: TRBD2 (6 bases). Germline V lookup: CDR1 SGHTA, CDR2 FQGNSA. Deletions cut 4 bases from V and 5 bases from J, with 18 bases between. This CDR3 has 16 residues. The CDR3 DNA is TGTGCCAGCAGCTCTACCGGGACGGAGGGACAAAACATTCAGTACTTC. Amino acid sequence: CASSSTGTEGQNIQYF.

The V call is TRBV5-1, the J call TRBJ2-3, with TRBD1 identical over 7 bases. The V and J ends lost 7 bases and 2 bases, in that order; junction bases with no gene match: 7. The CDR3 sequence is 14 residues long. Germline V gene data show CDR1 as SGHRS and CDR2 as YFSETQ. The DNA for the CDR3 is TGCGCCAGCGATTTCACAGGGGCCACAGATACGCAGTATTTT. It codes for CASDFTGATDTQYF.

This clone came up once. The rearrangement joins TRBV5-1 to TRBJ1-5, with D unclear. CDR1 is SGHRS and CDR2 is YFSETQ in the germline V gene. CDR3 length: 15 amino acids. Trimming took off 0 bases at V and 6 bases at J, with 13 bases between the two ends. The CDR3 sequence is CASSLEGGDRQPQHF. The CDR3 coding sequence is TGCGCCAGCAGCTTGGAGGGCGGGGATCGTCAGCCCCAGCATTTT.

The J gene is TRBJ1-1, the V gene TRBV24-1, with D perhaps matching TRBD1 (6 bases). Trimming removed 4 bases from V and 0 bases from J, with 11 bases in between. CDR3 length equals 15 residues. Germline V CDR1 and CDR2: KGHDR, SFDVKD. CDR3 residues: CATSEGGGLNTEAFF. DNA for the CDR3: TGTGCCACCAGTGAAGGGGGGGGCTTGAACACTGAAGCTTTCTTT.

This chain uses TRBV19 with TRBJ1-4; perhaps TRBD1 as D (6 bases). The V end was cut by 3 bases, the J end by 7 bases, with 18 bases between. CDR3 length equals 16 residues. Looked up from germline, CDR1 is LNHDA and CDR2 is SQIVND (reference sequence). CDR3 DNA sequence: TGTGCCAGTAGTATTAATATCAGGGGCGAGGGTGAAAAACTGTTTTTT. Amino acid sequence: CASSINIRGEGEKLFF.

This chain links TRBV6-4 with TRBJ2-1, with TRBD2 matching 9 bases. The CDR3 extends over 15 amino acids. Germline CDR1 is MRHNA and CDR2 is SNTAGT. Losses at the gene ends were 6 bases for V and 0 bases for J; bases not matched to a gene: 3. CDR3 in amino acids: CASRKREDSYNEQFF. The CDR3 DNA reads as TGTGCCAGCAGAAAGCGGGAGGACTCCTACAATGAGCAGTTCTTC.

The V and J genes are TRBV5-6 and TRBJ1-5; D is possibly TRBD1 (6 bases). This CDR3 region has 15 residues. CDR1 is SGHDT, CDR2 YYEEEE, per germline. Trimming shortened V by 3 bases and J by 4 bases, and 14 bases separated the two germline ends. CDR3 DNA sequence: TGTGCCAGCAGCTACCGCGGGGGCCGGAATCAGCCCCAGCATTTT. Its translation is CASSYRGGRNQPQHF.

This clone was recorded many times. V gene TRBV7-9 combines with J gene TRBJ1-3; TRBD1 matches 11 bases. V was clipped by 3 bases and J by 4 bases; unmatched bases: 5. Germline V lookup: CDR1 SEHNR, CDR2 FQNEAQ (reference sequence). The CDR3 spans 16 residues. CDR3 sequence reads: CASSFGQGAKGNTIYF. Here the CDR3 DNA reads TGTGCCAGCAGCTTCGGACAGGGGGCGAAAGGAAACACCATATATTTT.

This chain links TRBV12-3 or TRBV12-4 with TRBJ1-1; 8 bases are a match to TRBD1. This CDR3 contains 13 residues. The V and J ends lost 6 bases and 5 bases, in that order; junction bases with no gene match: 5. The CDR3 region is CASSDRGRTEAFF. The CDR3 DNA is TGTGCCAGCAGCGACAGGGGTAGAACTGAAGCTTTCTTT.

This clone was observed a few times. The junction departs from the called germline gene at one end, perhaps through a read error. The V and J genes are TRBV28 and TRBJ2-7; unclear D gene. This CDR3 spans 13 amino acids. Germline V gene sequence: CDR1 MDHEN, CDR2 SYDVKM. CDR3 in DNA: TGTGCCAGCACCCGCCCCACAGCCTACGCGCAGTACTTC. This gives the protein CASTRPTAYAQYF.

The CDR3 protein is CASSLENRGNGYTF. The CDR3 bases are TGTGCCAGCAGCTTAGAAAACAGGGGTAATGGCTACACCTTC. V is TRBV7-9 and J is TRBJ1-2, with 7 bases identical to TRBD1. CDR1 and CDR2 from the germline V gene are SEHNR and FQNEAQ (reference sequence). The CDR3 has 14 residues. V lost 1 base to trimming and J lost 6 bases; unmatched junction nucleotides: 5.